One sample yielded the 8 T cell receptor beta chains listed below, sequenced in a study of blood T cells in healthy people across ages. A J-beta primer mix and a sample-barcoded 5' primer were used in a second PCR of roughly 6 to 12 cycles. TCRdb redid the calling of the 5' RACE reads with MiXCR, one entry per CDR3 protein. The data contain 650,000 or so distinct CDR3 sequences, 52% of them singletons. Sequenced material: blood. The source of these receptors is an elderly woman in good health.

Only one count was recorded for this clonotype. This chain links TRBV6-8 with TRBJ1-5; TRBD1 might be the D (6 bases). Germline loops: CDR1 MNHGY, CDR2 SAAAGT. The CDR3 consists of 15 residues. Trimming shortened V by 8 bases and J by 3 bases, and 17 bases separated the two germline ends. The DNA of the CDR3 is TGTGCCAGCTCAAATCGGACAGCCGACAATCAGCCCCAGCATTTT. Translating gives CASSNRTADNQPQHF.

The chain recombines TRBV7-2 with TRBJ2-5; D uncertain. Trimming took 1 base from V and 2 from J, leaving 11 bases between them. CDR3 length: 15 amino acids. Germline V gene lookup returns CDR1 SGHTA and CDR2 FQGNSA. Written as DNA, the CDR3 is TGTGCCAGCAGCTTAGGGCTGCTCGGACAAGAGACCCAGTACTTC. Translation: CASSLGLLGQETQYF.

At least ten counts were recorded for this clonotype. The CDR3 DNA follows: TGCAGTGCTATCCGGGAGTATGGCTACACCTTC. It translates to CSAIREYGYTF. The chain combines TRBV20-1 with TRBJ1-2; D is undetermined. In germline, CDR1 is DFQATT, CDR2 SNEGSKA (reference sequence). This CDR3 spans 11 amino acids. The germline V and J ends were trimmed by 4 bases and 5 bases, with 8 bases remaining between them.

This clonotype came up once. The V call is TRBV12-3 or TRBV12-4, the J call TRBJ2-5; 15 bases are shared with TRBD2. CDR3 size: 17 residues. The J segment lost 3 bases and the V segment lost 5 bases, leaving 7 bases of the junction unmatched. The CDR3 region has the DNA TGTGCCAGCAGTCTGGGGACTAGCGGGGGGTGGGAAGAGACCCAGTACTTC. As protein: CASSLGTSGGWEETQYF.

A word on this clonotype: This may stem from a read error, because a much larger clone lies one nucleotide away. The J gene is TRBJ2-1, the V gene TRBV29-1; 9 nucleotides match TRBD1. V lost 3 bases and J lost 10; bases outside the gene matches: 10. The CDR3 is 14 residues long. Germline loops: CDR1 SQVTM, CDR2 ANQGSEA. The chain's CDR3 is CSVEVLTGGKEQFF. Here the CDR3 DNA reads TGCAGCGTTGAGGTCCTCACAGGGGGCAAGGAGCAGTTCTTC.

This chain joins TRBV12-3 or TRBV12-4 and TRBJ1-1, with TRBD1 identical over 7 bases. V lost 8 bases to trimming and J lost 1 base; unmatched junction nucleotides: 10. The length of the CDR3 is 15 residues. This chain's CDR3 is CASGFASGGNTEAFF. The CDR3 DNA reads as TGTGCCAGCGGCTTCGCGTCAGGGGGGAACACTGAAGCTTTCTTT.

In its sample, this clonotype was seen many times. This chain connects TRBV6-5 to TRBJ1-2, with TRBD1 as a possible D gene (6 bases). Germline V gene data show CDR1 as MNHEY and CDR2 as SVGAGI. V was clipped by 7 bases and J by 8 bases, with 17 bases between them. The CDR3 is 13 residues long. In DNA, the CDR3 is TGTGCCAGCATCCGACTGACAGGTGGAGGCTACACCTTC. Its translation is CASIRLTGGGYTF.

The V call is TRBV6-5, the J call TRBJ1-2, with no clear D. The germline gives CDR1 MNHEY, CDR2 SVGAGI. There are 14 residues in the CDR3. Trimming took 6 bases from V and 4 from J, leaving 15 bases between them. CDR3 sequence reads: CASRKTSEGYGYTF. CDR3 in DNA: TGTGCCAGCAGGAAAACATCCGAGGGCTATGGCTACACCTTC.